Sequencing of this TCR beta chain was carried out in a study of cytomegalovirus exposure and HLA in healthy donors. Turning to the study itself: The Caucasian-associated ancestry cluster held over 65% of around 380 genotyped donors.

Study-level points and caveats: Through in vitro validation, three CMV-associated chains were shown to be specific for CMV antigens. A classifier reportedly called cytomegalovirus status with high sensitivity and specificity.

With 60 Vbeta and 13 Jbeta primers, the PCR was carried out. The method was immunoSEQ multiplex PCR; TCRdb's version includes in-frame clones alone and lacks a portion of them. The data contain about 90,000 clones, nearly 70% of them singletons. Germline V gene sequence: CDR1 SGDLS, CDR2 YYNGEE. CDR3 length equals 16 residues. As to this clone: Its target is unknown. One end of the junction varies from germline; a read error may be responsible.

This chain links TRBV9 with TRBJ2-7; TRBD2 aligns across 14 bases. The receptor's source is a woman aged 45-60 years in good health and CMV-seropositive. Sequenced input: PBMCs. CDR3 nucleotides: TGTGCCAGCAGCGGCGGGGGACTAGCGGGAGACTACGAGCAATACTTC. Translating gives CASSGGGLAGDYEQYF.